This entry concerns a single TCR beta chain. Its target is unknown. V was clipped by 1 base and J by 8 bases, with 27 bases between them. Germline CDR1 MNHNS, CDR2 SASEGT. The CDR3 has 19 residues. This entry is derived from a study of cytomegalovirus exposure and HLA in healthy donors. The wider study: Genotyping showed less than 85% of over 350 donors falling in the Caucasian-associated ancestry cluster. Study-level findings and limits: There were reportedly fewer N-insertions in an Asian-associated ancestry cluster than the roughly 670-donor mean, in a later analysis. TCR beta V- and J-gene trimming, according to a later analysis, was linked to a missense DCLRE1C variant.

The PCR was carried out with 60 Vbeta primers and 13 Jbeta primers. Repertoires were generated with immunoSEQ multiplex PCR, while TCRdb's copy carries only in-frame clones and drops some. The sample holds more than 110,000 clones; approximately 84% are singletons and the top ten take around 1.5%. Sequenced: PBMCs. The chain couples TRBV6-1 to TRBJ2-1; a possible D gene is TRBD2 (6 bases). The source of this sequence is a man aged 25-45 years in good health and CMV-seropositive. CDR3 nucleotide sequence: TGTGCCAGCAGTGAAGGGGTTGTGTCCGCGGGGCTCGGAAATCATGAGCAGTTCTTC. Translating it yields CASSEGVVSAGLGNHEQFF.